Listed here are 4 T cell receptor beta chains from one sample, sequenced in a study of blood T cell repertoires in COVID-19. Clones were read by immunoSEQ multiplex PCR, and TCRdb kept only the in-frame ones, dropping some. The sample comprises 250,000 to 300,000 clones, about 89% of which are singletons, and approximately 9% rests with the top ten. Sequenced material: PBMCs or T cells enriched from blood (not recorded which). These receptors all stem from a man aged 40-55 years who had recovered from COVID-19.

This chain uses TRBV28 with TRBJ2-3; D might be TRBD2 (7 bases). V lost 1 base and J lost 5, with 13 bases in between. CDR1 MDHEN and CDR2 SYDVKM come from the germline V gene. The CDR3 length is 15 residues. CDR3 in DNA: TGTGCCAGCAGTTTATTCCGAGGGGGGGGAGATACGCAGTATTTT. Protein sequence: CASSLFRGGGDTQYF.

V usage is TRBV7-2 and J usage is TRBJ2-5; 14 positions agree with TRBD2. Germline trimming cut 0 bases from V and 4 bases from J; bases unmatched to any gene: 10. The length of the CDR3 is 19 residues. The germline CDR1 and CDR2 sequences are SGHTA and FQGNSA. CDR3 loop: CASSLAAAGLAGAVETQYF. The CDR3 DNA reads TGTGCCAGCAGCTTAGCTGCGGCGGGACTAGCGGGAGCGGTAGAGACCCAGTACTTC.

The rearrangement links TRBV28 to TRBJ2-2, with 9 bases fitting TRBD2. The CDR3 sequence is 14 residues long. The V and J ends lost 7 bases and 6 bases, in that order; junction bases with no gene match: 6. Germline V CDR1 and CDR2: MDHEN, SYDVKM. The CDR3 nucleotides read TGTGCCAGCATCTCTAGCGGGACCGCCGGGGAGCTGTTTTTT. It translates to CASISSGTAGELFF.

The J gene is TRBJ2-1, the V gene TRBV7-3; maybe TRBD1 (6 bases). The CDR3 contains 15 residues. CDR1 is SGHTA, CDR2 FQGTGA, per germline. Trimming left V 0 bases short and J 5 bases short, with 11 bases between. The CDR3 bases are TGTGCCAGCAGCTTAACGGGACAAATGAACAATGAGCAGTTCTTC. It codes for CASSLTGQMNNEQFF.